The sample holds many counts of the clone carrying this TCR beta chain. Its antigen is not identified. The data stem from a study of T cells after yellow fever vaccination. General study results and limits: CD4 and CD8 compartments shared a small share of clonotypes. Booster sampling recovered most clones from primary vaccination (under 98% CD4, just over 85% CD8).

Germline V gene data show CDR1 as MDHEN and CDR2 as SYDVKM. Deletions cut 6 bases from V and 5 bases from J, with 11 bases between. The CDR3 totals 13 residues. Using its own MiXCR run on the 5' RACE reads, TCRdb lists one record per CDR3 protein. The sample has 550,000 to 750,000 distinct CDR3 sequences; about 14% are singletons. The TCR comes from a man aged 25-40 years who received the YFV17D yellow fever vaccine. The starting material was PBMCs, obtained on the day of the yellow fever booster vaccination. The chain links TRBV28 to TRBJ2-1; no definite D call. In DNA form, the CDR3 reads TGTGCCAGCAGCCCGGACGCAGACAATGAGCAGTTCTTC. Its translation is CASSPDADNEQFF.